The clone carrying this T cell receptor beta chain was recorded only once. These data come from a study of blood T cell repertoires in COVID-19. Study context: Some COVID-19 samples were acute and others convalescent; all came from the United States, Italy and Spain.

Assay: immunoSEQ multiplex PCR; the TCRdb copy retains only in-frame clones and omits some. The table shows around 180,000 clones, with about 87% occurring only once. This clonotype was sampled from a man in his sixties with acute or convalescent COVID-19. The source material was peripheral blood.

CDR3 amino acids: CASSQGGDGNTIYF. CDR3 DNA: TGTGCCAGCAGTCAGGGAGGGGACGGAAACACCATATATTTT. This chain uses TRBV6-5 with TRBJ1-3, with D perhaps matching TRBD1 (5 bases). V lost 5 bases to trimming and J lost 4 bases, with 12 bases between them. The CDR3 has 14 residues. CDR1 and CDR2 (germline): MNHEY, SVGAGI.